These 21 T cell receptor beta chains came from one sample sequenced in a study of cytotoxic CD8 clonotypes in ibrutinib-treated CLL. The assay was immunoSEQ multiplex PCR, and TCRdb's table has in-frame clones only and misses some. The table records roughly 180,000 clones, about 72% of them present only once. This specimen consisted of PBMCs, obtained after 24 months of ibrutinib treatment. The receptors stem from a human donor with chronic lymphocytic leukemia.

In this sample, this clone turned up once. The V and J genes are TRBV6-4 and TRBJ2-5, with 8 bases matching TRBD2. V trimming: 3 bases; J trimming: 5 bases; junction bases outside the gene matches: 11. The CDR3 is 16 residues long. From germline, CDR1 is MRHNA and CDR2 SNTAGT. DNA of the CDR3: TGTGCCAGCAGTGATTCCACTAGCGGAGACATGGAGACCCAGTACTTC. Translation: CASSDSTSGDMETQYF.

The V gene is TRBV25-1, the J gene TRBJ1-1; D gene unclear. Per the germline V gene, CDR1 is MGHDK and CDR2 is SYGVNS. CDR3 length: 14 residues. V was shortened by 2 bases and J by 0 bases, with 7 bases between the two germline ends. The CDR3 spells CASSEGGLNTEAFF. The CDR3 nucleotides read TGTGCCAGCAGTGAAGGAGGGTTGAACACTGAAGCTTTCTTT.

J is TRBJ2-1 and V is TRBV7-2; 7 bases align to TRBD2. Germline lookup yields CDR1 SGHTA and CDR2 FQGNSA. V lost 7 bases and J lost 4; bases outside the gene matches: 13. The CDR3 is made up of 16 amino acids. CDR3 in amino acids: CASIKQAGARYNEQFF. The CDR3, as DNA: TGTGCCAGCATCAAACAGGCGGGAGCTAGATACAATGAGCAGTTCTTC.

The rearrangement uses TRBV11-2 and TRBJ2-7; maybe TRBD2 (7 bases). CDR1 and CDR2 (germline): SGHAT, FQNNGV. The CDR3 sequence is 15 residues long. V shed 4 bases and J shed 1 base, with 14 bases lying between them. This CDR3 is CASSYGRGGSYEQYF. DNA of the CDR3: TGTGCCAGCAGCTATGGGAGGGGGGGATCCTACGAGCAGTACTTC.

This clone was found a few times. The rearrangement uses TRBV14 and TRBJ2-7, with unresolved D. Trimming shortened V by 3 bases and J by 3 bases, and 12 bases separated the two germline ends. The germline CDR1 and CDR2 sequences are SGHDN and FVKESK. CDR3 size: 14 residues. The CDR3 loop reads CASSHSIGDYEQYF. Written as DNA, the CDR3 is TGTGCCAGCAGCCACTCGATAGGTGACTACGAGCAGTACTTC.

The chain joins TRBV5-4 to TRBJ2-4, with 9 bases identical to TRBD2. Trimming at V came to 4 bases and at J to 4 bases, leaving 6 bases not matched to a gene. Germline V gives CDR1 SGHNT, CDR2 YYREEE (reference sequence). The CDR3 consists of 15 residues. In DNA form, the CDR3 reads TGTGCCAGCAGCGGGTTAGCGGGAGAAAAAAACATTCAGTACTTC. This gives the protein CASSGLAGEKNIQYF.

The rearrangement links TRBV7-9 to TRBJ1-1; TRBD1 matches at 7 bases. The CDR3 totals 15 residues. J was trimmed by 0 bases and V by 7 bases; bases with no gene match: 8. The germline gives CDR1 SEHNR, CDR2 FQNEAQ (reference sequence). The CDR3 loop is CASTDSGGLNTEAFF. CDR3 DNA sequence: TGTGCCAGCACCGATTCAGGGGGACTGAACACTGAAGCTTTCTTT.

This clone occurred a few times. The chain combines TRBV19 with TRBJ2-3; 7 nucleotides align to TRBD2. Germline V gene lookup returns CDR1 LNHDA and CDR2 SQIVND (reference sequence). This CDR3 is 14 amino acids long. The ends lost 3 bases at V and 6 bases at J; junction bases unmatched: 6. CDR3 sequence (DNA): TGTGCCAGTAGTATGGGCGGGAGTGCCGATACGCAGTATTTT. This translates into CASSMGGSADTQYF.

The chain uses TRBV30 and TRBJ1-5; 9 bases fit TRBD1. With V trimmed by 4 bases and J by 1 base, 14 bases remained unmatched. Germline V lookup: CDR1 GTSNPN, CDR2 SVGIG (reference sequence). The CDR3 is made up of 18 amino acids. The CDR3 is CAWNPGQGWSGSNQPQHF. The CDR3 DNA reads TGTGCCTGGAATCCGGGACAGGGATGGTCGGGAAGCAATCAGCCCCAGCATTTT.

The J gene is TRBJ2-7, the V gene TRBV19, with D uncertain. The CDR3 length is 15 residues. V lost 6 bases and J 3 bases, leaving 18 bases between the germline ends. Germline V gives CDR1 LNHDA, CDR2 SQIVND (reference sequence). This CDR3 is CASRPPGVPLYEQYF. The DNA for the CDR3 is TGTGCCAGTAGGCCACCGGGTGTCCCCCTCTACGAGCAGTACTTC.

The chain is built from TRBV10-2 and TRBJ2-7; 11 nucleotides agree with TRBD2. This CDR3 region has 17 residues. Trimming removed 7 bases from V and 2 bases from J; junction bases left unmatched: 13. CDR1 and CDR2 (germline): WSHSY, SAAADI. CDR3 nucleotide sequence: TGCGCCAGCACCACCCGCAAGTTAGCGGGAGGGCCCTACGAGCAGTACTTC. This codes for CASTTRKLAGGPYEQYF.

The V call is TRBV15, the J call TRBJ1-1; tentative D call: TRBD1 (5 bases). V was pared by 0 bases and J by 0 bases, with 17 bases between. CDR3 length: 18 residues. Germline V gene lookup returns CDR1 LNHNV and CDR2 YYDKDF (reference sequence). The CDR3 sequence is CATSRDLSNGGVNTEAFF. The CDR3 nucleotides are TGTGCCACCAGCAGAGATCTCTCCAACGGGGGGGTGAACACTGAAGCTTTCTTT. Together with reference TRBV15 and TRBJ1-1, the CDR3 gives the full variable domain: DAMVIQNPRYQVTQFGKPVTLSCSQTLNHNVMYWYQQKSSQAPKLLFHYYDKDFNNEADTPDNFQSRRPNTSFCFLDIRSPGLGDTAMYLCATSRDLSNGGVNTEAFFGQGTRLTVV.

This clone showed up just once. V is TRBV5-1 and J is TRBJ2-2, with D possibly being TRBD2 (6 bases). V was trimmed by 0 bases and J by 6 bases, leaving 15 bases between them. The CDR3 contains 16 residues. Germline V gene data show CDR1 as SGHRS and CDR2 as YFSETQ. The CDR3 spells CASSLDGGEWAGELFF. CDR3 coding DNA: TGCGCCAGCAGCTTGGACGGGGGAGAGTGGGCCGGGGAGCTGTTTTTT.

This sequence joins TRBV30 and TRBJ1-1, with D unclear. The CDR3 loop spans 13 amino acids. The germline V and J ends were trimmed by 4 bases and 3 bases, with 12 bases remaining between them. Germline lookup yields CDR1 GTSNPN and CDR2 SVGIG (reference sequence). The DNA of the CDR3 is TGTGCCTGGAAACTCAATGGGGACACTGAAGCTTTCTTT. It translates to CAWKLNGDTEAFF.

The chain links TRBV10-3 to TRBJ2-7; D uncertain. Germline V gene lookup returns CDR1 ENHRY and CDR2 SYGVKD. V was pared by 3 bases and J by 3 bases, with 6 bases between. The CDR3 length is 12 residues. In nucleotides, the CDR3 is TGTGCCATCAGTGATGGCAGCTACGAGCAGTACTTC. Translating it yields CAISDGSYEQYF.

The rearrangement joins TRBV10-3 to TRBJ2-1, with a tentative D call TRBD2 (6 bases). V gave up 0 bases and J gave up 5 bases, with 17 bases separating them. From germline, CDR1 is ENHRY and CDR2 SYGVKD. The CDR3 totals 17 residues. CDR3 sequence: CAISESLSTIADNEQFF. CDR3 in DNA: TGTGCCATCAGTGAGTCCCTATCGACTATAGCGGACAATGAGCAGTTCTTC.

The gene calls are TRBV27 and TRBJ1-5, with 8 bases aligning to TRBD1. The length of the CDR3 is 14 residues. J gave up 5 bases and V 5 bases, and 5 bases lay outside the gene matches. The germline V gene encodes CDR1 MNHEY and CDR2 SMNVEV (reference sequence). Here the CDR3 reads CASSVQGVDQPQHF. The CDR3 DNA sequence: TGTGCCAGCAGTGTACAGGGGGTGGATCAGCCCCAGCATTTT.

CDR3 protein: CATGKRQGDYEQYF. Here the CDR3 DNA reads TGTGCCACCGGAAAGAGACAGGGCGACTACGAGCAGTACTTC. The gene calls are TRBV15 and TRBJ2-5; 7 nucleotides line up with TRBD1. The J call may be mistaken, given a closer DNA end match to TRBJ2-7. The CDR3 is made up of 14 amino acids. Germline loops: CDR1 LNHNV, CDR2 YYDKDF (reference sequence).

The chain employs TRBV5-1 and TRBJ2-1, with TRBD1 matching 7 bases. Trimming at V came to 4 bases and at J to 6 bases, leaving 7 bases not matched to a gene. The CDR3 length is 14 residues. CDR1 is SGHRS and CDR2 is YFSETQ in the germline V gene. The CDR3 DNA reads TGCGCCAGCAGCGCCCTACAGGGGAGCAATGAGCAGTTCTTC. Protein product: CASSALQGSNEQFF. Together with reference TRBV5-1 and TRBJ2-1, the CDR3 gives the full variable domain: KAGVTQTPRYLIKTRGQQVTLSCSPISGHRSVSWYQQTPGQGLQFLFEYFSETQRNKGNFPGRFSGRQFSNSRSEMNVSTLELGDSALYLCASSALQGSNEQFFGPGTRLTVL.

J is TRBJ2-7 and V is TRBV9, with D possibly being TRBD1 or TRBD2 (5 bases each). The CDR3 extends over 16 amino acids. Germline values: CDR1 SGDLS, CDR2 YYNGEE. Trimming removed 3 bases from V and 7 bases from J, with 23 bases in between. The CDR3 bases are TGTGCCAGCAGCGCCCGGGGCGATCCAGCCCCTGGGGAGCAGTACTTC. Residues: CASSARGDPAPGEQYF. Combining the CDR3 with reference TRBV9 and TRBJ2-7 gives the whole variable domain DSGVTQTPKHLITATGQRVTLRCSPRSGDLSVYWYQQSLDQGLQFLIQYYNGEERAKGNILERFSAQQFPDLHSELNLSSLELGDSALYFCASSARGDPAPGEQYFGPGTRLTVT.

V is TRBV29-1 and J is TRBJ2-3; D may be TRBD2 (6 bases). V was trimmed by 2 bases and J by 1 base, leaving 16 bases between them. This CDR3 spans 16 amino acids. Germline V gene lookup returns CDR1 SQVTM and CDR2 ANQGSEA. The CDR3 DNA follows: TGCAGCGTTGAATTCCTAGCGTTCCGTGGCACAGATACGCAGTATTTT. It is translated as CSVEFLAFRGTDTQYF.